This is a list of T cell receptor beta chains from one sample in a study of siplizumab effects on memory and regulatory T cells. Assay: immunoSEQ multiplex PCR; the TCRdb copy retains only in-frame clones and omits some. Of over 7,500 clones listed, around two fifths are singletons. Their target antigens are unknown. The specimen sequenced was CFSE-low (dividing) CD4+ T cells sorted from an allogeneic mixed lymphocyte reaction. These receptor sequences come from a human donor in good health; the cells came from an allogeneic mixed lymphocyte reaction. The CDR3 runs from the conserved cysteine through the conserved F or W. The D gene is left open where the match is weak. The size field is filled for only some rows; it gives once, few, many or a size class.

>TRBJ2-7|.|TRBV7-2|TRBD2
CASSQGWTSAYYEQYF
TGCGCCAGCAGCCAAGGGTGGACTAGCGCCTACTACGAGCAGTACTTC
>TRBJ2-1|.|TRBV19|.
CASSIVGPWAYNEQFF
TGTGCCAGTAGTATAGTGGGCCCATGGGCCTACAATGAGCAGTTCTTC
>TRBJ2-2|few|TRBV7-9|.
CASSLEGGGGELFF
TGTGCCAGCAGCTTAGAGGGGGGCGGCGGGGAGCTGTTTTTT
>TRBJ1-2|medium-sized|TRBV5-1|.
CASSLVGGTLAGYTF
TGCGCCAGCAGCTTGGTCGGCGGTACCCTGGCTGGCTACACCTTC
>TRBJ2-1|few|TRBV5-4|TRBD2
CASSSAGGRSYNEQFF
TGTGCCAGCAGCTCAGCGGGAGGGCGGTCCTACAATGAGCAGTTCTTC
>TRBJ2-1|.|TRBV11-1|TRBD2
CASSQRGSGTSYNEQFF
TGTGCCAGCAGCCAGAGGGGTAGCGGGACATCCTACAATGAGCAGTTCTTC
>TRBJ2-7|.|TRBV27|.
CAYVYRPGAYEQYF
TGTGCCTACGTCTACCGTCCAGGGGCCTACGAGCAGTACTTC
>TRBJ2-6|.|TRBV19|.
CASSGVTGSGANVLTF
TGTGCCAGTAGCGGAGTCACGGGCTCTGGGGCCAACGTCCTGACTTTC
>TRBJ2-7|medium-sized|TRBV6-1|TRBD2
CASSEARAGEGYEQYF
TGTGCCAGCAGTGAAGCGCGAGCGGGAGAGGGCTACGAGCAGTACTTC
>TRBJ1-6|few|TRBV28|.
CASSLLRDSPLHF
TGTGCCAGCAGTTTGCTCAGGGATTCACCCCTCCACTTT
>TRBJ1-2|few|TRBV28|.
CASSPGWGAGDYGYTF
TGTGCCAGCAGCCCGGGGTGGGGGGCCGGCGACTATGGCTACACCTTC
>TRBJ1-6|.|TRBV11-2|.
CASSFQGGWNSPLHF
TGTGCCAGCAGCTTCCAAGGAGGGTGGAATTCACCCCTCCACTTT
>TRBJ1-6|few|TRBV4-1|TRBD1
CASSQRQGEHSPLHF
TGCGCCAGCAGCCAACGACAGGGGGAACATTCACCCCTCCACTTT
>TRBJ2-1|.|TRBV7-6|TRBD2
CASSPRLAGGRNEQFF
TGTGCCAGCAGCCCGAGACTAGCGGGAGGGAGAAATGAGCAGTTCTTC
>TRBJ2-7|medium-sized|TRBV6-5|.
CASSTPASYEQYF
TGTGCCAGCAGTACCCCCGCCAGTTACGAGCAGTACTTC
>TRBJ2-1|.|TRBV27|.
CASSLRSGSGEQFF
TGTGCCAGCAGTTTACGGTCGGGCAGTGGTGAGCAGTTCTTC
>TRBJ2-2|.|TRBV7-3|.
CASSLVSGYTGELFF
TGTGCCAGCAGCTTGGTAAGCGGATACACCGGGGAGCTGTTTTTT
>TRBJ1-1|.|TRBV5-5|TRBD1
CASSWGTGVGTEAFF
TGTGCCAGCAGCTGGGGGACAGGGGTTGGGACTGAAGCTTTCTTT
>TRBJ2-3|.|TRBV23-1|.
CASSHPRGATDTQYF
TGCGCCAGCAGTCACCCGAGGGGGGCGACAGATACGCAGTATTTT
>TRBJ2-3|medium-sized|TRBV7-3|.
CASSLMGATDTQYF
TGTGCCAGCAGCTTAATGGGCGCCACAGATACGCAGTATTTT
>TRBJ2-5|.|TRBV5-1|.
CASSFKETQYF
TGCGCCAGCAGCTTCAAAGAGACCCAGTACTTC
>TRBJ2-3|.|TRBV2|.
CASRIGAYDTQYF
TGTGCCAGCAGGATAGGGGCCTATGATACGCAGTATTTT
>TRBJ2-2|.|TRBV5-4|.
CASSLAASVITGELFF
TGTGCCAGCAGCTTGGCCGCTAGCGTAATAACCGGGGAGCTGTTTTTT
>TRBJ1-1|medium-sized|TRBV5-4|.
CASRGGGLNTEAFF
TGTGCCAGCAGGGGTGGGGGCCTGAACACTGAAGCTTTCTTT
>TRBJ1-1|.|TRBV27|.
CASSRSIRGYTEAFF
TGTGCCAGCAGTCGGAGTATCAGGGGTTACACTGAAGCTTTCTTT
>TRBJ2-2|.|TRBV7-8|TRBD2
CASSLVGGRARTGELFF
TGTGCCAGCAGCTTAGTGGGCGGGAGGGCCCGCACCGGGGAGCTGTTTTTT
>TRBJ1-4|.|TRBV7-2|.
CASSQGATNEKLFF
TGTGCCAGCAGCCAAGGTGCAACTAATGAAAAACTGTTTTTT